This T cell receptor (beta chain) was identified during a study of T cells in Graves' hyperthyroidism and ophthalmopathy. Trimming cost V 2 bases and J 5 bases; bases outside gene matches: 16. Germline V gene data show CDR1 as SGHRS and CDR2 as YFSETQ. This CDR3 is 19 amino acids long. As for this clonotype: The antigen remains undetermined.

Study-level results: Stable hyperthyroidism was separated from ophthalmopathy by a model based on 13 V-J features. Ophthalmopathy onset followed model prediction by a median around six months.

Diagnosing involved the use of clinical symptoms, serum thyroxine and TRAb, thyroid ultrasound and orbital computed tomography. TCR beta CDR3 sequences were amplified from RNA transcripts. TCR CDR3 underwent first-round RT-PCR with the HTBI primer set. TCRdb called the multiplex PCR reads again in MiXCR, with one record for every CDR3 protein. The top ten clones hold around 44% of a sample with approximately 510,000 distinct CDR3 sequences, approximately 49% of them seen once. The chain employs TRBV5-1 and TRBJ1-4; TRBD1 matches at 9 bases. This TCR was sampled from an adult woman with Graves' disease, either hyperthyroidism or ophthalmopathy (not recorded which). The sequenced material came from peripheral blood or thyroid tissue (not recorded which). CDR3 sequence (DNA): TGCGCCAGCAGCTTTGCAGGACAGGGGCTAAACGGGGAAAATGAAAAACTGTTTTTT. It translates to CASSFAGQGLNGENEKLFF. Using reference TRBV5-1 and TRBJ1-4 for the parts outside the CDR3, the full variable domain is KAGVTQTPRYLIKTRGQQVTLSCSPISGHRSVSWYQQTPGQGLQFLFEYFSETQRNKGNFPGRFSGRQFSNSRSEMNVSTLELGDSALYLCASSFAGQGLNGENEKLFFGSGTQLSVL.